One sample yielded the 24 T cell receptor beta chains listed below, sequenced in a study of tumor and adjacent non-tumor tissue in lung cancer (dated by TCRdb to between 2017 and 2018). RNA was isolated from bulk, unsorted tissue, and RNA quality was assessed with a NanoDrop ND-1000 and an Agilent 2100. The normal lung samples consisted of distant non-tumor tissue collected more than 3 cm from the tumor edge. The library was generated by multiplex PCR. The data were produced on an Illumina HiSeq 2500. TCRbeta libraries were constructed through three rounds of nested PCR with primers (Table S4) according to protocols adapted from ARM-PCR. In TCRdb, the public reads were trimmed at Q25 with fastp and aligned with MiXCR, with productive beta chains retained. Each entry is one CDR3 protein sequence, shown with its most common DNA and genes. The sample data list some 100,000 distinct CDR3 sequences, and 55% to 65% of these were observed just once. Jointly, the top ten make up around 20% of the sample.

Sequencing was carried out using distant non-tumor lung tissue. The receptor set was obtained from a man aged 25-45 years with non-small cell lung cancer.

On this clonotype itself: A much larger clone sits a single nucleotide away, making a read error possible. The chain carries TRBV29-1 and TRBJ2-7; a weak D match, TRBD1 (6 bases). The CDR3 is made up of 15 amino acids. Trimming removed 2 bases at V and 3 bases at J, with 17 bases between. Germline V gene sequence: CDR1 SQVTM, CDR2 ANQGSEA. CDR3 amino acids: CSVELTRGSLYEQYF. The DNA of the CDR3 is TGCAGCGTTGAATTAACCAGGGGCAGCCTCTACGAGCAGTACTTC.

The gene calls are TRBV20-1 and TRBJ2-7; weak D call: TRBD2 (7 bases). The germline gives CDR1 DFQATT, CDR2 SNEGSKA (reference sequence). The germline V and J ends were trimmed by 3 bases and 2 bases, with 20 bases remaining between them. The CDR3 contains 16 residues. The DNA for the CDR3 is TGCAGTGCTAGTGATGGAGGGGGGGACATTGCCTACGAGCAGTACTTC. Its protein is CSASDGGGDIAYEQYF.

This clonotype was detected many times. The genes are TRBV20-1 and TRBJ2-3, with TRBD2 matching over 7 bases. Germline V lookup: CDR1 DFQATT, CDR2 SNEGSKA (reference sequence). V was clipped by 7 bases and J by 0 bases; unmatched bases: 7. The CDR3 runs to 14 residues. The CDR3 is CSVASGPSTDTQYF. Here the CDR3 DNA reads TGCAGTGTAGCTAGCGGACCTAGCACAGATACGCAGTATTTT.

In regard to this clonotype: The conserved phenylalanine or tryptophan is not found at the CDR3 terminus, so this likely reflects a read error. J is TRBJ2-7 and V is TRBV4-1; D tentatively reads TRBD1 or TRBD2 (5 bases each). Per the germline V gene, CDR1 is MGHRA and CDR2 is YSYEKL. The ends were cut back, 3 bases at V and 3 bases at J, with 15 bases in the middle. The CDR3 runs to 15 residues. As DNA, the CDR3 is TGCGCCAGCAGCCATCCCGGGACCGGGGTCTACGAGCAGTACTTA. This encodes CASSHPGTGVYEQYL.

Concerning this clonotype: Being one base from a much bigger clone, this may be a read error. The chain has TRBV20-1 and TRBJ2-3; 9 nucleotides agree with TRBD2. The germline CDR1 and CDR2 sequences are DFQATT and SNEGSKA (reference sequence). The CDR3 totals 17 residues. The CDR3 sequence: CSARVSFAGGSTGTQYF. The CDR3 DNA reads TGCAGTGCTAGAGTCTCGTTTGCGGGGGGGAGCACAGGTACGCAGTATTTT.

A note on this clonotype: Mismatch with germline at one junction end may stem from a read error. The V call is TRBV5-4, the J call TRBJ2-7, with D possibly being TRBD1 or TRBD2 (5 bases each). In germline, CDR1 is SGHNT, CDR2 YYREEE (reference sequence). CDR3 length equals 15 residues. CDR3 amino acids: CACSENRDPLYEQYF. CDR3 in DNA: TGTGCCTGCAGCGAAAACCGGGACCCTCTCTACGAGCAGTACTTC.

This clonotype was counted between two and nine times. The CDR3 loop is CANSQGEGVETQYF. Here the CDR3 DNA reads TGCGCTAACAGCCAAGGTGAAGGGGTAGAGACCCAGTACTTC. The rearrangement uses TRBV4-1 and TRBJ2-5, with a tentative D call TRBD1 (5 bases). The CDR3 totals 14 residues. CDR1 and CDR2 (germline): MGHRA, YSYEKL.

For this clonotype: The CDR3 does not close with the conserved phenylalanine or tryptophan, likely indicating a read error. The chain is built from TRBV5-6 and TRBJ2-3; D is unclear. Looked up from germline, CDR1 is SGHDT and CDR2 is YYEEEE. There are 15 residues in the CDR3. V dropped 0 bases and J dropped 0 bases, with 8 bases sitting between them. For the CDR3, the DNA is TGTGCCAGCAGCTTGGTGTCAGTGAGCACAGATACGCAGTATTCT. Its protein product is CASSLVSVSTDTQYS.

In this sample, this clonotype turned up many times. The V and J genes are TRBV4-3 and TRBJ2-5; D call uncertain. V gave up 0 bases and J gave up 5 bases, with 7 bases separating them. CDR1 and CDR2 (germline): LGHNA, YSLEER. The CDR3 contains 13 residues. CDR3 DNA sequence: TGCGCCAGCAGCCAAGATCTCAGGGAGACCCAGTACTTC. It is translated as CASSQDLRETQYF.

A remark on this clonotype: The junction does not match germline at one end; this may be a read error. The chain recombines TRBV29-1 with TRBJ1-1, with TRBD1 as a possible D gene (5 bases). This CDR3 has 12 residues. Germline V gives CDR1 SQVTM, CDR2 ANQGSEA. CDR3 DNA sequence: TGCAGCGTCGTCCGGGGGAACACTGAAGCTTCCTTT. The encoded protein is CSVVRGNTEASF.

A note on this clonotype: This sequence may be a read error, since a much larger clone differs from it by one base. The V and J genes are TRBV12-3 or TRBV12-4 and TRBJ1-5, with 7 positions matching TRBD1. The V segment lost 8 bases and the J segment 6 bases; nucleotides outside the gene matches: 7. The CDR3 has 13 residues. The DNA of the CDR3 is TGTGCCAGCTGTCCAGGACAGGCTCAGCCCCAGCATTTT. Its translation is CASCPGQAQPQHF.

A note on this clonotype: Compared with germline, one end of the junction differs, possibly owing to a read error. J is TRBJ2-3 and V is TRBV20-1; D might be TRBD2 (6 bases). CDR1 is DFQATT and CDR2 is SNEGSKA in the germline V gene (reference sequence). The CDR3 runs to 13 residues. In DNA, the CDR3 is TGCAGTGGCCGGGGCGGGGCCTCAGATACGCGGTATTTT. This codes for CSGRGGASDTRYF.

This clonotype was counted only a few times. This chain uses TRBV28 with TRBJ2-7; 10 bases agree with TRBD1. CDR3 length: 14 residues. Germline CDR1 reads MDHEN; CDR2 reads SYDVKM. After removal of 6 bases from V and 3 bases from J, the junction contained 5 bases not matched to a gene. This CDR3 reads CASSPTGGFYEQYF. DNA of the CDR3: TGTGCCAGCAGCCCGACAGGGGGCTTCTACGAGCAGTACTTC.

Points on this clonotype: One end of the junction is discordant with germline, which a read error may explain. This chain connects TRBV11-1 to TRBJ2-7; 7 nucleotides line up with TRBD1. CDR1 and CDR2 (germline): SGHAT, FQDESV (reference sequence). This CDR3 comprises 16 residues. CDR3 sequence reads: CASTLARLVRGYEQYF. The CDR3 nucleotides read TGTGCCAGCACCTTAGCGCGTCTGGTCAGGGGGTACGAGCAGTACTTC.

Points on this clonotype: The CDR3 does not close with the conserved phenylalanine or tryptophan, likely indicating a read error. The rearrangement joins TRBV12-3 or TRBV12-4 to TRBJ2-5; perhaps TRBD2 as D (5 bases). The CDR3 extends over 14 amino acids. Deletions cut 6 bases from V and 7 bases from J, with 18 bases between. CDR3 bases: TGTGCCAGCAGACTCGGCGGGCTGGCAGGGACCCAGTACCTC. It translates to CASRLGGLAGTQYL.

About this clonotype: Compared with germline, one end of the junction differs, possibly owing to a read error. The J gene is TRBJ1-3, the V gene TRBV11-3; no definite D call. The germline V gene has CDR1 SGHNT and CDR2 YENEEA. The CDR3 totals 15 residues. In DNA, the CDR3 is TGTGCCCGCAGTTTAGGTCGGGACTCTGGAAACACCATATATTTT. This encodes CARSLGRDSGNTIYF.

The chain has TRBV12-5 and TRBJ1-5; D may be TRBD1 (6 bases). Trimming removed 11 bases from V and 5 bases from J, with 16 bases in between. Looked up from germline, CDR1 is LGHNT and CDR2 is FRNRAP. This CDR3 has 13 residues. CDR3 bases: TGTGCTGGTAGAGCAAGGGGGGATCAGCCCCAGCATTTT. Its protein is CAGRARGDQPQHF.

Details on this clonotype: This may arise from a read error, as a much more abundant clone is one base away. V and J are TRBV5-6 and TRBJ1-6; D remains ambiguous. Germline CDR1 and CDR2: SGHDT and YYEEEE. This CDR3 region has 14 residues. Deletions cut 5 bases from V and 8 bases from J, with 14 bases between. The CDR3 spells CASRDSQYDSPLHF. The CDR3 DNA reads as TGTGCCAGCAGGGATTCACAGTATGATTCACCCCTCCACTTT.

On this clonotype: At one boundary the junction diverges from the germline segment, which might be a read error. The V call is TRBV10-3, the J call TRBJ1-6; D is uncertain. In germline, CDR1 is ENHRY, CDR2 SYGVKD. The CDR3 runs 15 residues. This CDR3 is CAITDDVSYNSPINF. The CDR3 DNA reads TGTGCCATCACGGACGACGTCAGCTATAATTCACCCATCAACTTT.

This clonotype has only a few counts. V and J are TRBV6-6 and TRBJ1-2; possibly TRBD1 for D (5 bases). This CDR3 is built from 12 residues. Germline V gene lookup returns CDR1 MNHNY and CDR2 SVGAGI (reference sequence). Trimming left V 7 bases short and J 5 bases short, with 11 bases between. Here the CDR3 DNA reads TGTGCCAGCAACCCGAGGGGATATGGCTACACCTTC. Encoded protein: CASNPRGYGYTF.

This clonotype was detected many times. V usage is TRBV6-2 or TRBV6-3 and J usage is TRBJ1-1; D gene unclear. The CDR3 is 14 residues long. Germline CDR1 reads MNHEY; CDR2 reads SVGEGT. The V end was cut by 7 bases, the J end by 1 base, with 13 bases between. As DNA, the CDR3 is TGTGCCAGCACCGCCGCGGAACCGAACACTGAAGCTTTCTTT. Encoded protein: CASTAAEPNTEAFF.

The chain joins TRBV29-1 to TRBJ2-6, with 7 nucleotides matching TRBD2. This CDR3 region has 13 residues. Looked up from germline, CDR1 is SQVTM and CDR2 is ANQGSEA. V trimming: 5 bases; J trimming: 4 bases; junction bases outside the gene matches: 2. CDR3 coding DNA: TGCAGCGTTCGGGAGGTCGGGGCCAACGTCCTGACTTTC. Its protein product is CSVREVGANVLTF. Drawing the rest from reference TRBV29-1 and TRBJ2-6, the complete variable domain is SAVISQKPSRDICQRGTSLTIQCQVDSQVTMMFWYRQQPGQSLTLIATANQGSEATYESGFVIDKFPISRPNLTFSTLTVSNMSPEDSSIYLCSVREVGANVLTFGAGSRLTVL.

In this sample, this clonotype turned up once. A much larger clone lies one base from this, so it may be a read error. The CDR3 DNA sequence: TGTGCCAGCAGCAAACAGGAGGCTCTTTCACCCCTCCACTTT. Translation gives CASSKQEALSPLHF. The chain couples TRBV5-6 to TRBJ1-6; TRBD1 is a possible D gene (5 bases). Trimming took off 4 bases at V and 9 bases at J, with 14 bases between the two ends. The CDR3 consists of 14 residues. Germline CDR1 reads SGHDT; CDR2 reads YYEEEE.

This rearrangement joins TRBV12-3 or TRBV12-4 to TRBJ2-3; 10 nucleotides match TRBD2. This CDR3 spans 15 amino acids. The CDR3 spells CATTSSGRGIDTQYF. CDR3 sequence (DNA): TGTGCTACCACTTCTAGCGGGAGAGGTATAGATACGCAGTATTTT.